One T cell receptor (beta chain) is described in this entry. Its antigen is unidentified. These data are taken from a study of human CD4 T cells and Enterobacteriaceae. Points from the study as a whole: Broadly cross-reactive clonotypes: about 60% of the 19 ranked in the top 5%.

Memory CD4+ T cells were sorted as all CD4+ cells except CD45RA+CCR7+CD95- naive cells, over 98% pure. CD8+, CD14+, CD16+, CD56+, CD19+ and CD25-bright cells were excluded before sorting. Ex vivo total memory CD4+ cells were sequenced at deep level. This table comes from immunoSEQ multiplex PCR, and its TCRdb copy is limited to in-frame clones, with some not included. The sample lists 25,000 to 30,000 clones; about 82% were seen once. This receptor was obtained from a human donor in good health. Material for sequencing was memory CD4+ T cells from blood.

CDR3 sequence: CAWRRDRPYGYTF. The CDR3 region has the DNA TGTGCCTGGAGGCGGGACAGGCCTTATGGCTACACCTTC. The chain has TRBV30 and TRBJ1-2; 8 bases are shared with TRBD1. The CDR3 has 13 residues. Germline V gene data show CDR1 as GTSNPN and CDR2 as SVGIG (reference sequence). Losses at the gene ends were 3 bases for V and 5 bases for J; bases not matched to a gene: 5.